Included here is one T cell receptor beta chain sequence, with context. It lacks a known antigen. Germline and junction disagree at one end, which may indicate a read error. The library was obtained by RACE. TCRdb names NextSeq 500 as the instrument used. Library preparation attached unique molecular identifiers to individual cDNA molecules for quantitative, reproducible TCR counting. For every blood RNA sample, sequencing covered both the TCR alpha and TCR beta chains. The source study handled its data this way. A median of approximately 96,000 TCRs per sample was observed, with a range of roughly 20,000 to 700,000. The Decombinator software suite was used to annotate V, J and CDR3 in the TCR reads. To make PS versus PT1 abundance plots, every sample was subsampled to the same number of TCRs (28,000). Expanded TCRs were defined as absent before sensitization and observed at least eight times at the 2-week time point. The raw public data were reprocessed by TCRdb itself: fastp quality trimming at Q25, MiXCR clonotype calling, in-frame beta chains only. Each entry merges the rows of one CDR3 protein and shows their most common DNA and genes. The V and J calls and clone size are TCRdb's, not the authors'. The sample has about 40,000 distinct CDR3 sequences on record, roughly 3.3% of them singletons. Less than 8.5% of the sample belongs to the ten largest clones.

The time point label on this specimen signifies: patch test 2, 6 weeks after DPC sensitization. The sample's treatment or condition label, in plain terms: therapeutic diphenylcyclopropenone sensitization with weekly scalp DPC. At every patch-test visit, the blood draw took place before the patch test was put on. To be eligible, patients had to be aged 18 to 70, diagnosed with alopecia and judged suitable for DPC therapy, while pregnant patients were excluded. Total RNA was extracted from unfractionated whole blood collected in Tempus Blood RNA tubes. These data belong to a study of human T cells and chemical hapten exposure (dated by TCRdb to about 2021). Study-level background: For sensitization, 2% DPC in acetone was applied to an approximately 2 cm by approximately 2 cm area of upper inner arm skin. Throughout the study period of around 25 weeks, patients also received therapeutic DPC doses to the scalp every week. Patch tests used Finn chambers with 0.01% DPC on the upper back, scored after 6 days by International Contact Dermatitis Research Group standards. Alopecia areata with under or over 50% scalp involvement, alopecia totalis and alopecia universalis were represented in the patient cohort, which was mostly female. Libraries were combined into a pool for sequencing, and differences in TCR yield between samples came mainly from small differences in library volumes within the pool. Peripheral blood TCR repertoire changes were tracked in vivo in alopecia patients during primary and secondary sensitization to the hapten diphenylcyclopropenone (DPC). Blood samples were taken from patients before sensitization (week 0) and at 2, 6 and about 24 weeks after DPC sensitization. Some 29 alopecia patients provided blood for TCR sequencing at one to four time points (pre-sensitization, 2, 6 and 24 weeks). Overall study outcomes, separate from this receptor: The number of PT1 expanded TCRs positively correlated with patch test score, significant at thresholds 8, 16 and 32 but not 4. Because all patients had alopecia, a presumed autoimmune disease, the immune response of the patients might differ from that of healthy individuals. Significantly more large CDR3 similarity clusters were formed by expanded TCRs than by pre-sensitization or healthy control sets, consistent with antigen-driven responses. After repeated subsampling, changes were observed in the strength of the expansion versus patch-test correlation and in the threshold at which the correlation became significant. DPC sensitization did not change how many TCRs were above 1 in 1000 frequency, and no evidence was found of alterations in global repertoire structure.

CDR1 and CDR2, per the germline V gene, are SGHRS and YFSETQ. From its cysteine to its phenylalanine, the CDR3 spans 14 amino acids. CDR3 DNA only is kept here, 42 bases in frame from base 1. The chain couples TRBV5-1 to TRBJ1-2; TRBD1 lines up with 7 middle nucleotides. The specimen was whole blood, collected in connection with sensitization to the hapten diphenylcyclopropenone (DPC). This TCR was sampled from a middle-aged man with alopecia areata. Some clones in this sample may be carry-over from other donors' samples. The CDR3 protein: CASSLEGTVYGCTF. The bases are TGCGCCAGCAGCTTGGAAGGGACAGTCTATGGCTGCACCTTC.